This passage covers 10 T cell receptor beta chains from one sample sequenced in a study of monozygotic twins with cystic fibrosis. Measured with immunoSEQ multiplex PCR; TCRdb has only the in-frame clones, and not every one. Among about 36,000 clones, around 82% were seen once, and the ten largest hold roughly 1.7%. Sequencing used blood. Receptors originate from a girl aged 2-10 years with cystic fibrosis.

This clone appeared a few times. The rearrangement uses TRBV7-2 and TRBJ2-7, with D unclear. Germline V gives CDR1 SGHTA, CDR2 FQGNSA. The CDR3 runs to 15 residues. V lost 4 bases, J lost 0 bases, and 13 bases lay in between. The chain's CDR3 is CASSSMLTLSYEQYF. Written as DNA, the CDR3 is TGTGCCAGCAGCTCCATGCTGACTCTCTCCTACGAGCAGTACTTC.

The genes are TRBV7-2 and TRBJ2-3; D unclear. Germline-derived CDR1 and CDR2 are SGHTA and FQGNSA. The CDR3 contains 16 residues. The V end lost 1 base, the J end lost 4 bases, and 15 bases lay between the germline ends. CDR3 loop: CASSLETPGGADTQYF. The DNA for the CDR3 is TGTGCCAGCAGCTTAGAGACCCCGGGTGGGGCAGATACGCAGTATTTT.

The gene calls are TRBV5-5 and TRBJ2-6; unclear D gene. CDR1 is SGHKS, CDR2 YYEKEE, per germline (reference sequence). Between the trimmed V and J ends, which lost 2 bases and 5 bases, there was a span of 8 bases. The CDR3 is made up of 14 amino acids. The CDR3 protein is CASSFGLRANVLTF. The DNA of the CDR3 is TGTGCCAGCAGCTTCGGGCTTAGGGCCAACGTCCTGACTTTC.

The rearrangement joins TRBV5-1 to TRBJ2-7; 10 nucleotides agree with TRBD2. The CDR3 is made up of 20 amino acids. Unmatched junction bases numbered 21, after V lost 0 bases and J lost 6 bases. CDR1 is SGHRS and CDR2 is YFSETQ in the germline V gene. The CDR3 nucleotides are TGCGCCAGCAGCTTGGAGCGGGGGGGCCGGAGTTCTAAAGCCTTCCTCGAGCAGTACTTC. Protein: CASSLERGGRSSKAFLEQYF.

CDR3 residues: CASTQGGATNEKLFF. The DNA of the CDR3 is TGTGCCAGCACGCAGGGTGGTGCAACTAATGAAAAACTGTTTTTT. The chain couples TRBV27 to TRBJ1-4; maybe TRBD1 (5 bases). The V gene's germline CDR1 is MNHEY and CDR2 SMNVEV (reference sequence). V was shortened by 7 bases and J by 0 bases, with 12 bases between the two germline ends. CDR3 length equals 15 residues.

This clone was counted only a few times. The rearrangement links TRBV7-6 to TRBJ2-3, with TRBD2 matching 8 bases. Trimming removed 4 bases from V and 2 bases from J; junction bases left unmatched: 5. Germline V gene lookup returns CDR1 SGHVS and CDR2 FNYEAQ. The CDR3 contains 15 residues. In DNA, the CDR3 is TGTGCCAGCAGCTCGGGACTAGATCTCACAGATACGCAGTATTTT. It encodes CASSSGLDLTDTQYF.

The J gene is TRBJ1-5, the V gene TRBV6-5, with D tentatively TRBD1 (6 bases). This CDR3 is 15 amino acids long. From germline, CDR1 is MNHEY and CDR2 SVGAGI. V was shortened by 2 bases and J by 2 bases, with 10 bases between the two germline ends. The CDR3 spells CASSYGGAGNQPQHF. The CDR3 bases are TGTGCCAGCAGTTACGGGGGCGCGGGCAATCAGCCCCAGCATTTT.

This chain joins TRBV4-1 and TRBJ1-1, with TRBD1 as a possible D gene (5 bases). The CDR3 spans 17 residues. V lost 3 bases to trimming and J lost 4 bases, with 21 bases between them. CDR1 and CDR2 (germline): MGHRA, YSYEKL. CDR3 DNA: TGCGCCAGCAGCCATACAATGCGTGGGGGGGAGGGCACTGAAGCTTTCTTT. Encoded protein: CASSHTMRGGEGTEAFF.

V usage is TRBV1 and J usage is TRBJ2-4. TRBV1 is given as a pseudogene. The CDR3 totals 15 residues. The CDR3 region has the DNA TGCACCAGCAGCCAGGAACGCCAAGCCAAAAACATTCAGTACTTC. Translating it yields CTSSQERQAKNIQYF.

The chain couples TRBV5-4 to TRBJ2-1; D is possibly TRBD1 (5 bases). Germline lookup yields CDR1 SGHNT and CDR2 YYREEE (reference sequence). The CDR3 is 16 residues long. Trimming took off 0 bases at V and 6 bases at J, with 16 bases between the two ends. This CDR3 is CASSLARVRSRNEQFF. For the CDR3, the DNA is TGTGCCAGCAGCTTGGCCAGGGTTAGGTCCCGCAATGAGCAGTTCTTC.